This T cell receptor beta chain was captured in a study of blood T cells in healthy people across ages (dated by TCRdb to between 2015 and 2016). For context, the study as a whole: Template switching captured roughly one uniquely barcoded TCR beta cDNA molecule per two T cells in model experiments. Using the same blood draw, the study looked at two additional independent replicas of 1 million unique cDNA reads for two donors, one aged 18 to 30 and the other aged 80 or older. To avoid experimental bias, donors of different ages were randomly spread across the sequencing lanes. The donors were split into four age groups: young (average around 15 years), middle-aged (roughly 39), aged (over 55) and long-lived (approximately 80). To track age-related changes in TCR beta repertoire diversity, the study relied on deep sequencing normalized with unique cDNA molecular identifiers.

Comment on this clonotype: There is no known antigen for this receptor. Base quality data are lacking; no much larger clone is found one base away.

The paper's findings and limits, for the study overall: Estimates of total diversity based on one million sequenced T cells were considered lower bounds and underestimates. Compared with the aged group, the long-lived group had more naive CD4+ T cells, fewer expanded clones and increased TCR diversity, a pattern suggesting age selection. Observed TCR beta diversity per million T cells fell roughly linearly with age, and a significant reduction was already apparent by age about 38. There was a strong correlation between observed TCR beta diversity and the percentage of naive T cells measured by flow cytometry. Bulk unsorted PBMC profiling prevented conclusive comparison of naive and antigen-experienced compartments. Because donor CMV infection status was unknown, age-related changes in expanded clonotypes were potentially confounded.

Library creation used 5' RACE. Reads for this sample came from an Illumina HiSeq 2500. A second PCR of about 6 to 12 cycles was performed with a sample-barcoded 5' primer and a J-beta primer mix. A unique molecular identifier was introduced onto each TCR beta cDNA molecule by a template-switch 5' adaptor carrying 12 random nucleotides. At least 3 million CDR3-containing paired-end reads were obtained from each sample. The Mint cDNA synthesis kit, primed by a TRBC-specific oligonucleotide, was used to synthesize first-strand cDNA from all RNA. Following uracil-DNA glycosylase treatment, all cDNA underwent a first 18-cycle PCR with the universal primers M1SS and BC2_uni_R. Per the authors' processing: Each sample was normalized by randomly selecting 1 million high-quality reads, each carrying a distinct molecular identifier. Reads sharing molecular identifiers were discarded rather than binned into consensus sequences. MiTCR, with a Q25 quality threshold and the strictest error-elimination algorithm, was used for CDR3 identification, clonotype clustering and error correction. A nonparametric unseen species model using Euler transformation provided a lower-bound estimate of total TCR beta diversity. TCRdb reprocessed the public reads (quality trimming at Q25 with fastp, clone calling with MiXCR) and kept in-frame beta chains. Records with the same CDR3 protein are collapsed into one entry carrying the most frequent genes and DNA. TCRdb's processing, not the authors', yielded these V and J calls. Within this sample are about 1.1 million distinct CDR3 sequences, with 35% to 40% of them counted one time only. The top ten hold under 15% of the sample.

In the germline V gene, CDR1 corresponds to SGHRS and CDR2 to YFSETQ. The CDR3 sequence holds 15 residues, the cysteine and phenylalanine included. Only the CDR3 region is kept as DNA, spanning 45 bases read in frame from base 1. Trimming takes 4 bases off V and 6 bases off J; junction bases not matched to a gene: 11. Systemically healthy Caucasian individuals from Russia, 35 to 40 in total and aged about 6 to 95 years, were included as donors. Each donor gave about 9.8 milliliters of peripheral blood, drawn into EDTA-treated Vacutainer tubes. Ficoll-Paque density-gradient centrifugation was used to isolate PBMCs, with at least 7 million per sample. Total RNA, at least 5.5 micrograms per sample, was extracted from PBMCs with Trizol reagent. For every donor, flow cytometry on a PBMC aliquot measured the percentage of naive CD45RAhigh/CD27high T cells.

This receptor chain uses TRBV5-1 and TRBJ2-3, with TRBD2 identical over 7 junction bases. Material: blood. This sequence was found in a man between 18 and 35 years old in good health. The encoded CDR3 is CASSVGGGSGDTQYF. The sequenced DNA is TGCGCCAGCAGCGTTGGGGGGGGGAGCGGCGATACGCAGTATTTT.